One and the same sample provided the 28 T cell receptor beta chains below, sequenced in a study of cytomegalovirus exposure and HLA in healthy donors. This PCR relied on a set of 60 Vbeta primers and 13 Jbeta primers. TCRdb's table, derived via immunoSEQ multiplex PCR, lists solely in-frame clones and lacks some. The sample shows roughly 200,000 clones, roughly 73% of them seen only once. Sequenced sample: PBMCs. These receptors all come from a woman under 40 in good health and CMV-seropositive.

V gene TRBV28 combines with J gene TRBJ2-2, with 10 bases matching TRBD2. The trim removed 5 bases at V and 0 bases at J, leaving 3 bases unmatched. Germline V gene sequence: CDR1 MDHEN, CDR2 SYDVKM. The CDR3 has 16 residues. Here the CDR3 reads CASSLAGAPNTGELFF. The CDR3 bases are TGTGCCAGCAGTCTAGCGGGGGCCCCGAACACCGGGGAGCTGTTTTTT.

The chain couples TRBV28 to TRBJ1-3, with D hard to call. The CDR3 has 16 residues. V was cut by 7 bases and J by 0 bases, with 16 bases left in between. The germline gives CDR1 MDHEN, CDR2 SYDVKM. The CDR3 DNA follows: TGTGCCAGCACGGAAGCCGCAGGATACTCTGGAAACACCATATATTTT. Translation gives CASTEAAGYSGNTIYF.

In this sample, this clone turned up once. The V gene is TRBV5-1, the J gene TRBJ2-5, with D possibly TRBD1 on 6 matching bases. Germline V gene data show CDR1 as SGHRS and CDR2 as YFSETQ. V was shortened by 4 bases and J by 5 bases, with 12 bases between the two germline ends. The CDR3 covers 13 residues. The CDR3 DNA reads as TGCGCCAGCAGCCTAGGGCAGGGGGAGACCCAGTACTTC. It encodes CASSLGQGETQYF.

This clone was counted only a few times. The gene calls are TRBV7-6 and TRBJ2-5; maybe TRBD1 (6 bases). The V and J ends lost 0 bases and 5 bases respectively, with 16 bases between them. CDR1 and CDR2 from the germline V gene are SGHVS and FNYEAQ. The CDR3 extends over 16 amino acids. As DNA, the CDR3 is TGTGCCAGCAGCTTAGCCTTATTAGAGGGGGATGAGACCCAGTACTTC. Protein sequence: CASSLALLEGDETQYF.

The V gene is TRBV19, the J gene TRBJ1-4, with D perhaps TRBD1 (6 bases). Germline V lookup: CDR1 LNHDA, CDR2 SQIVND (reference sequence). The CDR3 extends over 15 amino acids. Trimming removed 3 bases from V and 5 bases from J, with 13 bases in between. As DNA, the CDR3 is TGTGCCAGTAGTATTGGGGGCACGCGGAATGAAAAACTGTTTTTT. The encoded protein is CASSIGGTRNEKLFF. Full variable domain (missing parts from reference TRBV19 and TRBJ1-4): DGGITQSPKYLFRKEGQNVTLSCEQNLNHDAMYWYRQDPGQGLRLIYYSQIVNDFQKGDIAEGYSVSREKKESFPLTVTSAQKNPTAFYLCASSIGGTRNEKLFFGSGTQLSVL.

This rearrangement joins TRBV7-2 to TRBJ2-1; the D is unclear. Germline-derived CDR1 and CDR2 are SGHTA and FQGNSA. V was pared by 2 bases and J by 5 bases, with 10 bases between. This CDR3 contains 14 residues. This CDR3 is CASSLMLQDNEQFF. CDR3 bases: TGTGCCAGCAGCTTAATGCTGCAGGACAATGAGCAGTTCTTC.

The CDR3 DNA reads as TGTGCCAGCAGCCCAATGACAGGGACAAACTCCTACGAGCAGTACTTC. Its translation is CASSPMTGTNSYEQYF. The chain has TRBV7-9 and TRBJ2-7, with TRBD1 matching 7 bases. The CDR3 runs 16 residues. The J segment lost 0 bases and the V segment lost 5 bases, leaving 10 bases of the junction unmatched. The germline V gene has CDR1 SEHNR and CDR2 FQNEAQ (reference sequence).

This chain uses TRBV6-1 with TRBJ1-1, with a tentative D call TRBD1 (5 bases). V lost 7 bases, J lost 5 bases, and 17 bases lay in between. This CDR3 has 14 residues. Germline CDR1 reads MNHNS; CDR2 reads SASEGT. CDR3 in DNA: TGTGCCAGCACCGCGGGGGGGGTATGGACTGAAGCTTTCTTT. This translates into CASTAGGVWTEAFF.

CDR3 sequence reads: CAISGTGGRARDGYTF. CDR3 in DNA: TGTGCCATCAGCGGGACAGGGGGGAGAGCAAGAGATGGCTACACCTTC. The chain couples TRBV10-3 to TRBJ1-2, with TRBD1 matching 11 bases. Losses at the gene ends were 6 bases for V and 6 bases for J; bases not matched to a gene: 12. CDR1 is ENHRY, CDR2 SYGVKD, per germline. This CDR3 is built from 16 residues.

The chain has TRBV7-2 and TRBJ2-3; a weak D match, TRBD1 (5 bases). CDR3 length equals 14 residues. V was trimmed by 5 bases and J by 5 bases, leaving 14 bases between them. CDR1 is SGHTA and CDR2 is FQGNSA in the germline V gene. The CDR3 nucleotides read TGTGCCAGCAGCCCAGCGCTGGGGCGAGATACGCAGTATTTT. Its translation: CASSPALGRDTQYF.

The chain is built from TRBV5-1 and TRBJ2-1; 9 positions match TRBD2. Per the germline V gene, CDR1 is SGHRS and CDR2 is YFSETQ. The CDR3 has 15 amino acids. V was clipped by 0 bases and J by 3 bases; unmatched bases: 1. This CDR3 reads CASSLGSGSYNEQFF. CDR3 DNA: TGCGCCAGCAGCTTGGGTAGCGGGAGCTACAATGAGCAGTTCTTC.

The CDR3 sequence: CASTDYNTDTQYF. CDR3 DNA: TGTGCCAGCACCGACTACAACACAGATACGCAGTATTTT. This rearrangement joins TRBV7-9 to TRBJ2-3; maybe TRBD2 (5 bases). The germline V gene has CDR1 SEHNR and CDR2 FQNEAQ (reference sequence). CDR3 length: 13 amino acids. V gave up 7 bases and J gave up 2 bases, with 10 bases separating them.

The V call is TRBV5-1, the J call TRBJ2-7; 10 positions match TRBD2. This CDR3 has 14 residues. Germline V lookup: CDR1 SGHRS, CDR2 YFSETQ. After removal of 4 bases from V and 1 base from J, the junction contained 2 bases not matched to a gene. The CDR3 spells CASSGGLASYEQYF. CDR3 DNA: TGCGCCAGCAGCGGGGGACTAGCGTCCTACGAGCAGTACTTC.

The genes are TRBV27 and TRBJ1-6; 9 bases map to TRBD1. The trim removed 6 bases at V and 5 bases at J, leaving 8 bases unmatched. The CDR3 is made up of 16 amino acids. The germline CDR1 and CDR2 sequences are MNHEY and SMNVEV (reference sequence). The CDR3 spells CASRRAGTGNNSPLHF. DNA of the CDR3: TGTGCCAGCAGGCGAGCCGGGACAGGGAATAATTCACCCCTCCACTTT.

This clone appeared once. V and J are TRBV15 and TRBJ1-3; D is perhaps TRBD1 (5 bases). Germline V gene sequence: CDR1 LNHNV, CDR2 YYDKDF (reference sequence). CDR3 length: 14 residues. Trimming took 1 base from V and 1 from J, leaving 5 bases between them. The CDR3 DNA reads TGTGCCACCAGCAGAGGGACATCTGGAAACACCATATATTTT. This gives the protein CATSRGTSGNTIYF.

The chain couples TRBV7-9 to TRBJ1-2, with TRBD1 matching over 7 bases. J lost 8 bases, V lost 3 bases, and 9 bases had no gene match. The CDR3 contains 14 residues. The germline V gene has CDR1 SEHNR and CDR2 FQNEAQ (reference sequence). Written as DNA, the CDR3 is TGTGCCAGCAGCTTTGAGGCAGGGGGGCGCGGCTACACCTTC. This sequence encodes CASSFEAGGRGYTF.

This clone was recorded only once. The chain carries TRBV28 and TRBJ2-2, with 8 bases that match TRBD1. Germline CDR1 reads MDHEN; CDR2 reads SYDVKM. The CDR3 covers 15 residues. The ends lost 6 bases at V and 5 bases at J; junction bases unmatched: 8. The CDR3 loop reads CASSRGQGKTGELFF. CDR3 coding DNA: TGTGCCAGCAGCCGCGGACAGGGAAAGACCGGGGAGCTGTTTTTT.

The chain is built from TRBV5-1 and TRBJ2-1; TRBD2 agrees at 13 bases. The CDR3 length is 16 residues. Per germline, CDR1 SGHRS and CDR2 YFSETQ. J gave up 7 bases and V 7 bases, and 11 bases lay outside the gene matches. The CDR3 here is CASCRPGLAGANEQFF. The DNA of the CDR3 is TGCGCCAGCTGCCGTCCCGGACTAGCGGGGGCTAATGAGCAGTTCTTC. Based on the CDR3 plus reference TRBV5-1 and TRBJ2-1, the full variable domain is KAGVTQTPRYLIKTRGQQVTLSCSPISGHRSVSWYQQTPGQGLQFLFEYFSETQRNKGNFPGRFSGRQFSNSRSEMNVSTLELGDSALYLCASCRPGLAGANEQFFGPGTRLTVL.

The V call is TRBV18, the J call TRBJ1-5; 12 bases are a match to TRBD1. J lost 9 bases, V lost 3 bases, and 12 bases had no gene match. Germline lookup yields CDR1 KGHSH and CDR2 LQKENI. CDR3 length: 17 residues. The CDR3 DNA follows: TGTGCCAGCTCACCCCAGGGACAGGGGGCTCTTGTTCCGCCCCAGCATTTT. This encodes CASSPQGQGALVPPQHF.

The chain carries TRBV28 and TRBJ2-2; 8 bases map to TRBD1. The length of the CDR3 is 17 residues. CDR1 and CDR2 (germline): MDHEN, SYDVKM. J gave up 1 base and V 2 bases, and 6 bases lay outside the gene matches. CDR3 sequence reads: CASSLTPGTGNTGELFF. CDR3 DNA: TGTGCCAGCAGTTTAACCCCCGGGACAGGGAACACCGGGGAGCTGTTTTTT.

The J gene is TRBJ1-1, the V gene TRBV27; 7 positions agree with TRBD1. The CDR3 is 13 residues long. Germline loops: CDR1 MNHEY, CDR2 SMNVEV (reference sequence). Trimming cost V 5 bases and J 8 bases; bases outside gene matches: 8. DNA for the CDR3: TGTGCCAGCAGTACTAACCGGGACAGCGAAGCTTTCTTT. Protein: CASSTNRDSEAFF.

V gene TRBV29-1 combines with J gene TRBJ2-5, with a tentative D call TRBD1 (6 bases). Trimming shortened V by 0 bases and J by 3 bases, and 14 bases separated the two germline ends. Per germline, CDR1 SQVTM and CDR2 ANQGSEA. The CDR3 spans 15 residues. CDR3 residues: CSVEEFTGTKETQYF. Written as DNA, the CDR3 is TGCAGCGTTGAAGAATTCACCGGGACAAAAGAGACCCAGTACTTC.

V and J are TRBV9 and TRBJ1-1; the D gene is possibly TRBD1 (5 bases). CDR1 SGDLS and CDR2 YYNGEE come from the germline V gene. V was pared by 0 bases and J by 1 base, with 16 bases between. This CDR3 comprises 17 residues. CDR3 coding DNA: TGTGCCAGCAGCGTAGTTGGGGGAGGATGGAGGAACACTGAAGCTTTCTTT. Protein product: CASSVVGGGWRNTEAFF.

This rearrangement joins TRBV5-8 to TRBJ2-3; D may be TRBD2 (5 bases). The CDR3 sequence is 14 residues long. Looked up from germline, CDR1 is SGHTS and CDR2 is YDEGEE. V gave up 4 bases and J gave up 10 bases, with 19 bases separating them. The CDR3 here is CASSDPRAWFPQYF. Written as DNA, the CDR3 is TGTGCCAGCAGCGACCCGAGGGCGTGGTTTCCGCAGTATTTT.

V gene TRBV30 combines with J gene TRBJ1-2; D is possibly TRBD1 (5 bases). CDR1 and CDR2 from the germline V gene are GTSNPN and SVGIG (reference sequence). The CDR3 contains 13 residues. The V gene lost 0 bases and the J gene lost 8 bases, with 13 bases spanning the gap. The CDR3 region is CAWSVLPGRGYTF. In DNA form, the CDR3 reads TGTGCCTGGAGTGTACTCCCAGGGCGGGGCTACACCTTC.

This clone was observed a handful of times. The chain couples TRBV10-3 to TRBJ1-3, with D unclear. This CDR3 is built from 16 residues. CDR1 is ENHRY, CDR2 SYGVKD, per germline. The germline V and J ends were trimmed by 2 bases and 0 bases, with 11 bases remaining between them. CDR3 loop: CAISETQAPSGNTIYF. The CDR3, as DNA: TGTGCCATCAGTGAGACCCAGGCTCCCTCTGGAAACACCATATATTTT.

This clone has a handful of counts. The V call is TRBV18, the J call TRBJ2-1; 13 bases are shared with TRBD2. Trimming removed 6 bases from V and 2 bases from J; junction bases left unmatched: 4. This CDR3 has 16 amino acids. From germline, CDR1 is KGHSH and CDR2 LQKENI. DNA for the CDR3: TGTGCCAGCTCGTTCGGGACTAGCGGGACCTACAATGAGCAGTTCTTC. This translates into CASSFGTSGTYNEQFF.

The chain recombines TRBV9 with TRBJ2-1; TRBD2 matches 7 bases. This CDR3 region has 15 residues. Looked up from germline, CDR1 is SGDLS and CDR2 is YYNGEE. V lost 2 bases and J lost 0; bases outside the gene matches: 2. The CDR3 reads CASSVAGVSYNEQFF. CDR3 nucleotide sequence: TGTGCCAGCAGCGTGGCGGGAGTCTCCTACAATGAGCAGTTCTTC. The full variable domain, completed using reference TRBV9 and TRBJ2-1, is DSGVTQTPKHLITATGQRVTLRCSPRSGDLSVYWYQQSLDQGLQFLIQYYNGEERAKGNILERFSAQQFPDLHSELNLSSLELGDSALYFCASSVAGVSYNEQFFGPGTRLTVL.